This passage covers 32 T cell receptor beta chains from one sample sequenced in a study of blood T cell repertoires in COVID-19 (dated by TCRdb to between 2020 and 2021). Library prep was done by the immunoSEQ multiplex PCR assay. TCRdb took this table from immuneACCESS and kept in-frame rearrangements with V and J called. Such tables lack part of the clones; where checked against another copy, unresolved V genes explain under half of the gap, and the rest is unexplained. Within this sample are 200,000 to 250,000 clones, with about 84% of them counted one time only. The ten biggest clones cover over 6% of the sample. Sequences were obtained from peripheral blood. These receptors all come from a woman over 75 with COVID-19, enrolled during active disease.

This clone was observed many times. The CDR3 sequence: CASSLYPVSVEQYF. CDR3 sequence (DNA): TGTGCCAGCAGCTTGTACCCCGTTTCGGTCGAGCAGTACTTC. The chain couples TRBV5-4 to TRBJ2-7; no reliable D call. Between the trimmed V and J ends, which lost 1 base and 6 bases, there was a span of 14 bases. Germline values: CDR1 SGHNT, CDR2 YYREEE (reference sequence). CDR3 length: 14 residues.

V is TRBV9 and J is TRBJ2-5, with 7 bases lining up with TRBD2. The J segment lost 3 bases and the V segment lost 3 bases, leaving 17 bases of the junction unmatched. The CDR3 length is 18 residues. Germline V lookup: CDR1 SGDLS, CDR2 YYNGEE. The CDR3 protein is CASSGPGSGDFLEETQYF. CDR3 DNA: TGTGCCAGCAGCGGCCCTGGGAGCGGGGACTTCCTAGAAGAGACCCAGTACTTC. Together with reference TRBV9 and TRBJ2-5, the CDR3 gives the full variable domain: DSGVTQTPKHLITATGQRVTLRCSPRSGDLSVYWYQQSLDQGLQFLIQYYNGEERAKGNILERFSAQQFPDLHSELNLSSLELGDSALYFCASSGPGSGDFLEETQYFGPGTRLLVL.

The chain joins TRBV12-3 or TRBV12-4 to TRBJ2-1; no reliable D call. The CDR3 consists of 13 residues. Trimming removed 7 bases from V and 12 bases from J, with 19 bases in between. CDR3 residues: CASTADGRERQFF. CDR3 nucleotide sequence: TGTGCCAGCACCGCTGACGGCCGCGAGCGGCAGTTCTTC.

The V gene is TRBV10-3, the J gene TRBJ1-1, with 11 bases lining up with TRBD1. The CDR3 totals 14 residues. CDR1 is ENHRY, CDR2 SYGVKD, per germline. The junction had 6 bases not matched to a gene; V was cut back by 10 bases and J by 2 bases. For the CDR3, the DNA is TGTGCCACTAAGGACAGGGGGCTCAACACTGAAGCTTTCTTT. Protein sequence: CATKDRGLNTEAFF.

In its sample, this clone was seen once. This chain links TRBV7-9 with TRBJ1-3; 10 nucleotides align to TRBD1. The CDR3 has 18 amino acids. V lost 5 bases, J lost 2 bases, and 12 bases stayed unmatched. Germline CDR1 is SEHNR and CDR2 is FQNEAQ (reference sequence). The CDR3 is CASSLPRTDRGPGNTIYF. DNA for the CDR3: TGTGCCAGCAGCCTCCCCCGGACAGACAGGGGGCCTGGAAACACCATATATTTT.

The chain joins TRBV7-8 to TRBJ2-1; 9 positions match TRBD2. The germline V gene encodes CDR1 SGHVS and CDR2 FQNEAQ. The trim removed 5 bases at V and 7 bases at J, leaving 9 bases unmatched. The CDR3 sequence is 15 residues long. The CDR3 reads CASSPTAGGPNEQFF. CDR3 coding DNA: TGTGCCAGCAGCCCTACTGCGGGAGGGCCAAATGAGCAGTTCTTC.

This sequence joins TRBV20-1 and TRBJ2-1, with TRBD2 matching 10 bases. V trimming: 3 bases; J trimming: 9 bases; junction bases outside the gene matches: 14. Germline CDR1 is DFQATT and CDR2 is SNEGSKA (reference sequence). The CDR3 is 16 residues long. DNA for the CDR3: TGCAGTGCTAGTGATCCGGCTAGCGGGAGTTGGGGTGAGCAGTTCTTC. Translating it yields CSASDPASGSWGEQFF.

The rearrangement uses TRBV10-2 and TRBJ2-3, with TRBD2 identical over 8 bases. CDR3 length: 18 residues. Germline V gene sequence: CDR1 WSHSY, CDR2 SAAADI. J gave up 0 bases and V 10 bases, and 18 bases lay outside the gene matches. Here the CDR3 DNA reads TGCGCCATCAACCCCCGGGGACTAGGGGCGGTTAGCACAGATACGCAGTATTTT. Its translation: CAINPRGLGAVSTDTQYF.

This clone was counted a few times. This sequence joins TRBV5-6 and TRBJ2-7; TRBD1 agrees at 7 bases. From germline, CDR1 is SGHDT and CDR2 YYEEEE. With 1 base clipped from V and 5 bases from J, the junction kept 6 bases outside the gene matches. The CDR3 has 14 residues. CDR3 sequence: CASSLSTGFHEQYF. The CDR3 DNA sequence: TGTGCCAGCAGCTTGTCGACAGGGTTCCACGAGCAGTACTTC.

The genes are TRBV6-1 and TRBJ1-1; 8 nucleotides align to TRBD1. V lost 3 bases and J lost 11; bases outside the gene matches: 8. CDR3 length equals 13 residues. Germline CDR1 reads MNHNS; CDR2 reads SASEGT. In DNA form, the CDR3 reads TGTGCCAGCAGTGAGACAGGGGTGGGGTGGGCTTTCTTT. It codes for CASSETGVGWAFF.

The V and J genes are TRBV18 and TRBJ2-7, with D maybe TRBD2 (7 bases). This CDR3 region has 15 residues. Trimming removed 3 bases at V and 5 bases at J, with 17 bases between. Germline CDR1 reads KGHSH; CDR2 reads LQKENI. The CDR3 protein is CASSPSGGGFDEQYF. In nucleotides, the CDR3 is TGTGCCAGCTCACCGAGTGGCGGGGGCTTCGACGAGCAGTACTTC.

This rearrangement joins TRBV7-9 to TRBJ2-7; D remains ambiguous. Germline V gene data show CDR1 as SEHNR and CDR2 as FQNEAQ (reference sequence). CDR3 length: 13 amino acids. V gave up 2 bases and J gave up 4 bases, with 9 bases separating them. CDR3 coding DNA: TGTGCCAGCAGCTTAAATCAAGCATACGAGCAGTACTTC. It codes for CASSLNQAYEQYF.

Of note for this clone: Other DNA sequences within the sample encode an identical CDR3. This sequence joins TRBV24-1 and TRBJ1-5; D is uncertain. The CDR3 extends over 14 amino acids. Trimming took off 3 bases at V and 0 bases at J, with 5 bases between the two ends. Germline CDR1 and CDR2: KGHDR and SFDVKD. The CDR3 is CATSDRVSNQPQHF. The CDR3 DNA sequence: TGTGCCACCAGTGATCGGGTTAGCAATCAGCCCCAGCATTTT.

The chain employs TRBV6-5 and TRBJ1-6; D remains unclear. Germline loops: CDR1 MNHEY, CDR2 SVGAGI. This CDR3 comprises 15 residues. Trimming pared 6 bases from V and 1 base from J, leaving 10 bases between. CDR3 residues: CASSLGSSYNSPLHF. The CDR3 DNA reads as TGTGCCAGCAGCTTGGGGAGTTCCTATAATTCACCCCTCCACTTT.

This chain uses TRBV3-1 (or the pseudogene TRBV3-2) with TRBJ2-3, with D perhaps matching TRBD2 (6 bases). The germline V gene encodes CDR1 LGHDT and CDR2 YNNKEL (reference sequence). V dropped 2 bases and J dropped 7 bases, with 10 bases sitting between them. The CDR3 is made up of 13 amino acids. The chain's CDR3 is CASSQPGVNTQYF. Written as DNA, the CDR3 is TGTGCCAGCAGCCAACCGGGAGTAAATACGCAGTATTTT.

J is TRBJ1-2 and V is TRBV5-1; 7 bases fit TRBD1. Per the germline V gene, CDR1 is SGHRS and CDR2 is YFSETQ. The CDR3 totals 13 residues. After removal of 4 bases from V and 4 bases from J, the junction contained 4 bases not matched to a gene. The CDR3 loop is CASSGTDLYGYTF. The DNA of the CDR3 is TGCGCCAGCAGCGGGACAGATCTCTATGGCTACACCTTC.

This rearrangement joins TRBV7-9 to TRBJ1-2; the D gene is possibly TRBD1 (6 bases). The germline gives CDR1 SEHNR, CDR2 FQNEAQ (reference sequence). V lost 1 base, J lost 11 bases, and 14 bases lay in between. CDR3 length: 13 residues. The CDR3 sequence: CASSLGDMLRYTF. The CDR3 DNA is TGTGCCAGCAGCTTAGGGGACATGTTGAGATACACCTTC.

The chain combines TRBV2 with TRBJ2-7, with a weak D call TRBD1 (6 bases). The V end lost 4 bases, the J end lost 5 bases, and 15 bases lay between the germline ends. Germline V gene data show CDR1 as SNHLY and CDR2 as FYNNEI. CDR3 size: 14 residues. The CDR3 DNA is TGTGCCAGCAGTGTGAACAGGGCTGACCACGAGCAGTACTTC. Translated, it gives CASSVNRADHEQYF. Filled out from reference TRBV2 and TRBJ2-7, the complete variable domain reads EPEVTQTPSHQVTQMGQEVILRCVPISNHLYFYWYRQILGQKVEFLVSFYNNEISEKSEIFDDQFSVERPDGSNFTLKIRSTKLEDSAMYFCASSVNRADHEQYFGPGTRLTVT.

This clone was detected only a few times. J is TRBJ1-2 and V is TRBV5-8, with D tentatively TRBD1 (6 bases). V lost 1 base and J lost 9, with 19 bases in between. Germline assignment: CDR1 SGHTS and CDR2 YDEGEE. The CDR3 extends over 15 amino acids. The CDR3 region is CASSLPTDSLSSYTF. The CDR3 DNA follows: TGTGCCAGCAGCTTGCCGACGGACAGCCTTTCCAGCTACACCTTC.

The chain employs TRBV3-1 (or the pseudogene TRBV3-2) and TRBJ1-1; 8 bases align to TRBD1. In germline, CDR1 is LGHDT, CDR2 YNNKEL (reference sequence). The CDR3 is 14 residues long. J was trimmed by 6 bases and V by 6 bases; bases with no gene match: 9. Here the CDR3 reads CASSLPDRDAEAFF. Here the CDR3 DNA reads TGTGCCAGCAGTCTCCCGGACAGGGACGCTGAAGCTTTCTTT.

The rearrangement joins TRBV6-4 to TRBJ2-2; 10 nucleotides align to TRBD1. V lost 8 bases to trimming and J lost 2 bases; unmatched junction nucleotides: 2. This CDR3 region has 14 residues. CDR1 is MRHNA, CDR2 SNTAGT, per germline. CDR3 sequence: CASGTGVNTGELFF. The DNA for the CDR3 is TGTGCCAGCGGGACAGGGGTAAACACCGGGGAGCTGTTTTTT.

The chain joins TRBV6-5 to TRBJ1-2, with D possibly matching TRBD1 (5 bases). Deletions cut 8 bases from V and 7 bases from J, with 11 bases between. The CDR3 runs to 11 residues. The germline V gene encodes CDR1 MNHEY and CDR2 SVGAGI. CDR3 sequence (DNA): TGTGCCAGCGAGTCGGGGGGTGGCTACACCTTC. Translation gives CASESGGGYTF.

The chain combines TRBV20-1 with TRBJ2-3; 7 bases align to TRBD1. CDR1 and CDR2 from the germline V gene are DFQATT and SNEGSKA (reference sequence). Trimming at V came to 3 bases and at J to 0 bases, leaving 3 bases not matched to a gene. The CDR3 sequence is 14 residues long. The CDR3 DNA sequence: TGCAGTGCTAGTCAACAGGGGAGCACAGATACGCAGTATTTT. Encoded protein: CSASQQGSTDTQYF.

In DNA, the CDR3 is TGTGCCAGTCTGGGACAGGATGAAAAACTGTTTTTT. Its protein product is CASLGQDEKLFF. V is TRBV28 and J is TRBJ1-4; the match to TRBD1 covers 8 bases. Unmatched junction bases numbered 3, after V lost 9 bases and J lost 6 bases. Germline CDR1 is MDHEN and CDR2 is SYDVKM. There are 12 residues in the CDR3.

This clone has just one count. V and J are TRBV2 and TRBJ2-5; D is possibly TRBD2 (5 bases). Germline CDR1 reads SNHLY; CDR2 reads FYNNEI. The CDR3 covers 12 residues. The V end was cut by 10 bases, the J end by 7 bases, with 16 bases between. CDR3 protein: CAKGLPAGTQYF. The CDR3, as DNA: TGTGCCAAAGGACTTCCGGCGGGGACCCAGTACTTC. The whole variable domain, remainder taken from reference TRBV2 and TRBJ2-5, is EPEVTQTPSHQVTQMGQEVILRCVPISNHLYFYWYRQILGQKVEFLVSFYNNEISEKSEIFDDQFSVERPDGSNFTLKIRSTKLEDSAMYFCAKGLPAGTQYFGPGTRLLVL.

The rearrangement uses TRBV11-2 and TRBJ2-2, with a tentative D call TRBD2 (6 bases). CDR1 is SGHAT, CDR2 FQNNGV, per germline. This CDR3 has 13 residues. Trimming removed 5 bases from V and 6 bases from J, with 10 bases in between. The DNA of the CDR3 is TGTGCCAGCAGCCGAGGAGGGCCCGGGGAGCTGTTTTTT. Amino acid sequence: CASSRGGPGELFF.

This chain joins TRBV6-6 and TRBJ1-2, with unresolved D. The V gene's germline CDR1 is MNHNY and CDR2 SVGAGI (reference sequence). The CDR3 has 13 amino acids. Trimming pared 3 bases from V and 4 bases from J, leaving 9 bases between. CDR3 bases: TGTGCCAGCAGTTATGGCCAGCGCTATGGCTACACCTTC. Translating gives CASSYGQRYGYTF.

In nucleotides, the CDR3 is TGTGCCAGTAGTATTCCGAGGAGAACAGGAACTTTTTCACCCCTCCACTTT. This codes for CASSIPRRTGTFSPLHF. This chain joins TRBV19 and TRBJ1-6, with D perhaps TRBD1 (5 bases). V was shortened by 3 bases and J by 9 bases, with 21 bases between the two germline ends. The CDR3 totals 17 residues. The germline V gene encodes CDR1 LNHDA and CDR2 SQIVND (reference sequence).

V and J are TRBV15 and TRBJ1-2; D possibly corresponds to TRBD1 (5 bases). Trimming pared 2 bases from V and 6 bases from J, leaving 19 bases between. The CDR3 is 16 residues long. Germline CDR1 and CDR2: LNHNV and YYDKDF (reference sequence). CDR3 protein: CATSRHLQGLLDGYTF. The CDR3, as DNA: TGTGCCACCAGCAGACACCTGCAGGGTCTCCTTGATGGCTACACCTTC.

The J gene is TRBJ1-3, the V gene TRBV29-1; D is uncertain. V lost 6 bases and J lost 3, with 6 bases in between. CDR3 length equals 11 residues. Germline lookup yields CDR1 SQVTM and CDR2 ANQGSEA. CDR3 bases: TGCAGCGTACAAAATGGAAACACCATATATTTT. Protein product: CSVQNGNTIYF.

The V call is TRBV7-3, the J call TRBJ2-4; 10 positions agree with TRBD1. The germline V gene encodes CDR1 SGHTA and CDR2 FQGTGA. J lost 2 bases, V lost 3 bases, and 4 bases had no gene match. The CDR3 contains 16 residues. CDR3 loop: CASSFGQGGSKNIQYF. Here the CDR3 DNA reads TGTGCCAGCAGCTTCGGACAGGGGGGGTCCAAAAACATTCAGTACTTC. Looking up the rest from reference TRBV7-3 and TRBJ2-4 gives the full variable domain: GAGVSQTPSNKVTEKGKYVELRCDPISGHTALYWYRQSLGQGPEFLIYFQGTGAADDSGLPNDRFFAVRPEGSVSTLKIQRTERGDSAVYLCASSFGQGGSKNIQYFGAGTRLSVL.

This clone was observed once. The chain carries TRBV3-1 (or the pseudogene TRBV3-2) and TRBJ1-2, with a weak D call TRBD1 (5 bases). The germline gives CDR1 LGHDT, CDR2 YNNKEL (reference sequence). Trimming took 3 bases from V and 1 from J, leaving 24 bases between them. The CDR3 consists of 19 residues. DNA for the CDR3: TGTGCCAGCAGCCACTTGACAGACCTCTTCAACCCTTTTAACTATGGCTACACCTTC. This translates into CASSHLTDLFNPFNYGYTF.